Listed below are T cell receptor beta chains from one sample, sequenced in a study of molecular identifiers for immune sequencing clone quantification. MiXCR, applied by TCRdb to the PCR reads, yields one record per CDR3 protein. The data hold 65,000 to 70,000 distinct CDR3 sequences, with 15% to 20% observed a single time. Sequenced material: naive CD8+ T cells from blood, with Jurkat cell RNA spiked in. These receptor sequences come from a human donor in good health. Some libraries in this study had Jurkat cell RNA spiked in. The CDR3 runs from the conserved cysteine through the conserved F or W. The order of the fields is clone size, V gene, D gene, CDR3 length, J gene, CDR3 DNA, CDR3 protein. The D gene is left open where the match is weak. Sizes are listed as once, few or many counts, or a class when the clone is expanded.

clone size: many
V gene: TRBV20-1
D gene: TRBD2
CDR3 length: 16
J gene: TRBJ2-4
CDR3 DNA: TGCAGTGCTAGAGATCTCTATCTAGCGGAAAAAAACATTCAGTACTTC
CDR3 protein: CSARDLYLAEKNIQYF

clone size: many
V gene: TRBV14
D gene: .
CDR3 length: 13
J gene: TRBJ2-3
CDR3 DNA: TGTGCCAGCAGCCAAGACCCCTCGGATACGCAGTATTTT
CDR3 protein: CASSQDPSDTQYF

clone size: many
V gene: TRBV20-1
D gene: TRBD1
CDR3 length: 15
J gene: TRBJ2-4
CDR3 DNA: TGCAGTGCTAGACCGGGACAGGGGGCCAAAAACATTCAGTACTTC
CDR3 protein: CSARPGQGAKNIQYF

clone size: few
V gene: TRBV19
D gene: .
CDR3 length: 15
J gene: TRBJ1-1
CDR3 DNA: TGTGCCAGTAGTATAGAGGGACATATGAACACTGAAGCTTTCTTT
CDR3 protein: CASSIEGHMNTEAFF

clone size: many
V gene: TRBV5-4
D gene: .
CDR3 length: 14
J gene: TRBJ2-1
CDR3 DNA: TGTGCCAGCAGCTTGGGTGGGGAAGACAATGAGCAGTTCTTC
CDR3 protein: CASSLGGEDNEQFF

clone size: many
V gene: TRBV20-1
D gene: .
CDR3 length: 12
J gene: TRBJ2-7
CDR3 DNA: TGCAGTGCTAGGGCCGGGGTGTCCGAGCAGTACTTC
CDR3 protein: CSARAGVSEQYF

clone size: many
V gene: TRBV25-1
D gene: .
CDR3 length: 13
J gene: TRBJ2-2
CDR3 DNA: TGTGCCAGCAGTGATTCCGGGACTCTCGAGCTGTTTTTT
CDR3 protein: CASSDSGTLELFF

clone size: many
V gene: TRBV2
D gene: .
CDR3 length: 16
J gene: TRBJ2-1
CDR3 DNA: TGTGCCAGCCGGGAGCGAGTAGGGAGCTCCTACAATGAGCAGTTCTTC
CDR3 protein: CASRERVGSSYNEQFF

clone size: many
V gene: TRBV27
D gene: .
CDR3 length: 17
J gene: TRBJ2-3
CDR3 DNA: TGTGCCAGCAGTTTAGTCTACACTCAGGTCGAAACAGATACGCAGTATTTT
CDR3 protein: CASSLVYTQVETDTQYF

clone size: many
V gene: TRBV25-1
D gene: .
CDR3 length: 15
J gene: TRBJ2-1
CDR3 DNA: TGTGCCAGCAGTGGGGGTCAATCAATCTACAATGAGCAGTTCTTC
CDR3 protein: CASSGGQSIYNEQFF

clone size: many
V gene: TRBV15
D gene: .
CDR3 length: 14
J gene: TRBJ2-7
CDR3 DNA: TGTGCCACCAGCAGAGAGGAACAGGGCCACGAGCAGTACTTC
CDR3 protein: CATSREEQGHEQYF

clone size: many
V gene: TRBV6-5
D gene: TRBD2
CDR3 length: 17
J gene: TRBJ2-1
CDR3 DNA: TGTGCCAGCAGTTCCAGACTAGCGGGAGAAGGGTACAATGAGCAGTTCTTC
CDR3 protein: CASSSRLAGEGYNEQFF

clone size: many
V gene: TRBV3-1
D gene: .
CDR3 length: 16
J gene: TRBJ2-5
CDR3 DNA: TGTGCCAGCAGCCAAGGCTGGGGGAGGTACCAAGAGACCCAGTACTTC
CDR3 protein: CASSQGWGRYQETQYF

clone size: many
V gene: TRBV28
D gene: TRBD1
CDR3 length: 15
J gene: TRBJ1-1
CDR3 DNA: TGTGCCAGCAGTTTAGGACGGACAGGGAACACTGAAGCTTTCTTT
CDR3 protein: CASSLGRTGNTEAFF